The sequence of this T cell receptor (beta chain) was determined in a study of T-cell memory formation after mild COVID-19. Turning to the study itself: Across donors, TCR clusters were largely donor specific.

TCRdb passed the 5' RACE reads through MiXCR, listing each CDR3 protein once. The sample consists of 100,000 to 140,000 distinct CDR3 sequences, approximately 14% of them appearing once. CDR3 length: 15 amino acids. Germline V gives CDR1 LGHDT, CDR2 YNNKEL (reference sequence). Trimming cost V 3 bases and J 8 bases; bases outside gene matches: 8. This clonotype originated in a man between 18 and 29 years old who had mild COVID-19 (a few samples of this study predate the infection). Cell type and time point are not known. V usage is TRBV3-1 and J usage is TRBJ2-1; the match to TRBD1 covers 9 bases. The source material was PBMCs or a T cell subset sorted from them (not recorded which). The CDR3, as DNA: TGTGCCAGCAGCCACGGACAGGGGCTTGTGGATGAGCAGTTCTTC. This encodes CASSHGQGLVDEQFF.